The clone carrying this T cell receptor (beta chain) was seen a single time. This sample stems from a study of blood T cell repertoires in COVID-19. The CDR3 has 13 residues. Trimming took 6 bases from V and 1 from J, leaving 9 bases between them. Germline V gives CDR1 MNHNY, CDR2 SVGAGI (reference sequence). The authors' processing: Amplification of reference gene primers was used by the study to estimate nucleated cell counts. Data came from immunoSEQ multiplex PCR; TCRdb stores just in-frame clones and leaves some out. D and trimming were read from the DNA, whereas the V and J calls and clone size are those reported in that table. The table records some 200,000 clones, around four fifths of them present only once. Cohorts were assigned according to the clinical history that participants reported.

V gene TRBV6-6 combines with J gene TRBJ1-1; no clear D gene. The TCR sequence derives from a man between 35 and 55 years old who had recovered from COVID-19. Material: PBMCs or T cells enriched from blood (not recorded which). CDR3 sequence: CASSVLGNTEAFF. The CDR3 DNA sequence: TGTGCCAGCAGCGTCCTCGGGAACACTGAAGCTTTCTTT.